Listed here are 14 T cell receptor beta chains from one sample, sequenced in a study of shared clonotypes between healthy human individuals. Sequencing was performed with immunoSEQ multiplex PCR; in TCRdb, only in-frame clones are kept and a portion is missing. Among approximately 320,000 clones, 74% were seen once, and the ten largest hold 9% to 12%. Sequencing was performed on memory CD4+ T cells sorted from blood. As for subset: CD45RA-negative fraction. The source of these receptors is a man in his thirties or forties in good health.

In this sample, this clone turned up a few times. The chain has TRBV28 and TRBJ1-5; D gene ambiguous. CDR3 length equals 12 residues. Germline CDR1 and CDR2: MDHEN and SYDVKM. With 7 bases removed from V and 0 bases from J, the gap between germline ends came to 4 bases. CDR3 sequence reads: CASTLSNQPQHF. CDR3 in DNA: TGTGCCAGCACCCTTAGCAATCAGCCCCAGCATTTT.

Notes on this clone: Other DNA variants within this sample encode the same CDR3. The J gene is TRBJ2-7, the V gene TRBV6-6; D perhaps matches TRBD1 (6 bases). Trimming took off 6 bases at V and 2 bases at J, with 11 bases between the two ends. The CDR3 has 13 amino acids. In germline, CDR1 is MNHNY, CDR2 SVGAGI (reference sequence). DNA of the CDR3: TGTGCCAGCAGGGGGACACCAGCCTACGAGCAGTACTTC. Translated: CASRGTPAYEQYF.

The chain employs TRBV6-6 and TRBJ2-5; D may be TRBD1 or TRBD2 (5 bases each). Per germline, CDR1 MNHNY and CDR2 SVGAGI (reference sequence). V lost 6 bases and J lost 4, with 21 bases in between. This CDR3 spans 16 amino acids. This CDR3 is CASSQAGAVNRETQYF. DNA of the CDR3: TGTGCCAGCAGCCAGGCCGGGGCAGTGAATAGAGAGACCCAGTACTTC.

The chain links TRBV2 to TRBJ2-4; 7 bases fit TRBD1. The CDR3 has 14 amino acids. With 3 bases clipped from V and 9 bases from J, the junction kept 8 bases outside the gene matches. The germline V gene has CDR1 SNHLY and CDR2 FYNNEI. The CDR3 DNA reads as TGTGCCAGCAGTGATGTCAACAGGGGTGTCATTCAGTACTTC. Translation gives CASSDVNRGVIQYF.

Only a few counts were recorded for this clone. The chain has TRBV28 and TRBJ2-7; 8 bases are shared with TRBD1. Germline CDR1 reads MDHEN; CDR2 reads SYDVKM. CDR3 length: 16 amino acids. Trimming at V came to 4 bases and at J to 3 bases, leaving 11 bases not matched to a gene. The CDR3 loop reads CASSSNPGTGGYEQYF. The CDR3 DNA follows: TGTGCCAGCAGTTCTAACCCCGGGACAGGAGGCTACGAGCAGTACTTC.

V and J are TRBV28 and TRBJ1-2; D not resolved. CDR1 and CDR2 from the germline V gene are MDHEN and SYDVKM. Trimming removed 4 bases from V and 1 base from J, with 10 bases in between. This CDR3 comprises 14 residues. In DNA form, the CDR3 reads TGTGCCAGCAGTTCTCTACCGAATAACTATGGCTACACCTTC. This gives the protein CASSSLPNNYGYTF.

The genes are TRBV4-3 and TRBJ2-1; 7 positions match TRBD1. The CDR3 sequence is 15 residues long. From germline, CDR1 is LGHNA and CDR2 YSLEER. V was clipped by 1 base and J by 7 bases; unmatched bases: 7. The CDR3 here is CASSQGTGYLNEQFF. CDR3 in DNA: TGCGCCAGCAGCCAAGGGACAGGTTACTTGAATGAGCAGTTCTTC.

The gene calls are TRBV7-2 and TRBJ2-5; TRBD2 agrees at 8 bases. The CDR3 contains 15 residues. Germline values: CDR1 SGHTA, CDR2 FQGNSA. With 1 base clipped from V and 5 bases from J, the junction kept 6 bases outside the gene matches. The CDR3 reads CASSLVLAVGETQYF. CDR3 coding DNA: TGTGCCAGCAGCTTAGTACTAGCGGTGGGGGAGACCCAGTACTTC. Full variable domain (outside the CDR3, taken from reference TRBV7-2 and TRBJ2-5): GAGVSQSPSNKVTEKGKDVELRCDPISGHTALYWYRQSLGQGLEFLIYFQGNSAPDKSGLPSDRFSAERTGGSVSTLTIQRTQQEDSAVYLCASSLVLAVGETQYFGPGTRLLVL.

The rearrangement joins TRBV2 to TRBJ2-2; tentative D call: TRBD2 (6 bases). This CDR3 spans 19 amino acids. CDR1 and CDR2 (germline): SNHLY, FYNNEI. V was clipped by 6 bases and J by 5 bases, with 28 bases between them. This CDR3 is CASRGTGPSESGRTGELFF. In nucleotides, the CDR3 is TGTGCCAGCAGAGGGACGGGACCTAGCGAATCAGGGAGAACCGGGGAGCTGTTTTTT.

The chain employs TRBV7-8 and TRBJ2-7; D remains ambiguous. CDR1 and CDR2 (germline): SGHVS, FQNEAQ. V shed 1 base and J shed 6 bases, with 7 bases lying between them. The CDR3 length is 12 residues. DNA of the CDR3: TGTGCCAGCAGCTTAGTGGCCGGCGAGCAGTACTTC. Encoded protein: CASSLVAGEQYF.

The chain couples TRBV10-3 to TRBJ1-1; D not certain. CDR3 length: 13 residues. V was shortened by 0 bases and J by 5 bases, with 7 bases between the two germline ends. From germline, CDR1 is ENHRY and CDR2 SYGVKD. DNA for the CDR3: TGTGCCATCAGTGAGTCGTACAGAACTGAAGCTTTCTTT. Its translation is CAISESYRTEAFF.

The rearrangement uses TRBV28 and TRBJ2-3; 8 nucleotides agree with TRBD2. Germline V gives CDR1 MDHEN, CDR2 SYDVKM. V was pared by 10 bases and J by 5 bases, with 8 bases of the junction left unmatched. The length of the CDR3 is 13 residues. Here the CDR3 DNA reads TGTGCCACCCCGGGACTAGGAAAAGATACGCAGTATTTT. This gives the protein CATPGLGKDTQYF.

The chain links TRBV7-5 to TRBJ2-1; the table's D gene call, TRBD2, was not cross checked with the DNA. TRBV7-5 corresponds to a pseudogene. CDR3 length: 15 amino acids. CDR3 DNA sequence: TGTGTCAGAAGCCCGTGTATCCTCTCCTACAATGAGCAGTTCTTC. This gives the protein CVRSPCILSYNEQFF.

This clone was counted once. The chain has TRBV19 and TRBJ2-2; the match to TRBD1 covers 8 bases. The CDR3 runs 16 residues. Germline lookup yields CDR1 LNHDA and CDR2 SQIVND (reference sequence). After removal of 3 bases from V and 2 bases from J, the junction contained 5 bases not matched to a gene. The CDR3 region is CASSIGTGFNTGELFF. Here the CDR3 DNA reads TGTGCCAGTAGTATCGGGACAGGCTTCAACACCGGGGAGCTGTTTTTT.